The clone carrying this T cell receptor beta chain has just one count. Its antigen is unknown. The source of the sample is a study of a mutant IDH1 vaccine in newly diagnosed glioma. Time point: week 23, last vaccination. The vaccine gave 300 ug of a 20-mer mutant IDH1 peptide subcutaneously per dose. Clones were sequenced by immunoSEQ multiplex PCR, and TCRdb holds only the in-frame ones, with some missing. The profile shows over 55,000 clones, about 81% of them singletons. The CDR3 has 13 residues. CDR1 and CDR2 (germline): MGHDK, SYGVNS. V was trimmed by 7 bases and J by 1 base, leaving 10 bases between them.

The sequenced sample was PBMCs, obtained from a glioma patient whose treatment included an IDH1 peptide vaccine. This chain joins TRBV25-1 and TRBJ1-1; weak D call: TRBD1 (5 bases). The sequence came from a woman in her thirties or forties with glioma. Some clones in this sample may be carry-over from other donors' samples. The CDR3 DNA follows: TGTGCCAGCATAACTACAGGGAACACTGAAGCTTTCTTT. It codes for CASITTGNTEAFF.